This TCR beta chain derives from a study of blood T cell repertoires in COVID-19. Profiled with immunoSEQ multiplex PCR; TCRdb holds only in-frame clones, not every one. The sample contains roughly 250,000 clones, about 86% of which appear only once. The receptor comes from a man in his fifties or sixties with active or convalescent COVID-19. Sequenced input: peripheral blood.

The DNA of the CDR3 is TGTGCCAGCAGCCCTAACAGGTACTACGAGCAGTACTTC. It translates to CASSPNRYYEQYF. V and J are TRBV5-6 and TRBJ2-7, with D tentatively TRBD1 (5 bases). Germline loops: CDR1 SGHDT, CDR2 YYEEEE. V was shortened by 4 bases and J by 3 bases, with 11 bases between the two germline ends. The CDR3 has 13 amino acids.